The entry that follows covers one TCR beta chain sequence. Its target is not known. An amount of RNA that ranged from roughly 0.5 to 1 ug was reverse transcribed with random hexamers. A multiplex approach, immunoSEQ multiplex PCR, amplified TCR beta CDR3 across 54 Vbeta and 13 Jbeta. TCRdb used MiXCR to reprocess the immunoSEQ multiplex PCR reads, holding one entry per CDR3 protein. This table has 150,000 to 200,000 distinct CDR3 sequences, approximately 93% appearing once. The CD8+ and CD4+ T cells were negatively isolated, with the TEMRA cells enriched by FACS. From germline, CDR1 is MNHNY and CDR2 SVGAGI (reference sequence). This CDR3 is 12 amino acids long. V lost 2 bases and J 4 bases, leaving 5 bases between the germline ends. The entry originates in a study of CD8 T cells in Susac syndrome. Points from the study as a whole: The study's TCR sequencing and HLA analysis drew on a certain number of individuals. That number was acknowledged as relatively small.

V and J are TRBV6-6 and TRBJ1-2; D remains ambiguous. The sample taken for sequencing was CD4+ T cells from PBMCs. This receptor was identified in a human donor with multiple sclerosis. CDR3 in amino acids: CASSYGGYGYTF. DNA of the CDR3: TGTGCCAGCAGTTACGGTGGCTATGGCTACACCTTC.